These 15 T cell receptor beta chains were all obtained from the same sample, sequenced in a study of T-cell reconstitution after alpha-beta-depleted transplantation in children (dated by TCRdb to between 2015 and 2016). Library prep was done by PCR. The instrument given in TCRdb is Illumina HiSeq 2500. TCR library preparation used molecular barcoding, with unique molecular identifiers applied to normalize quantification of the TCRbeta repertoire. The public reads were reanalyzed by TCRdb: fastp trimming at Q25, MiXCR alignment, in-frame beta chains only. Records with the same CDR3 protein are collapsed into one entry carrying the most frequent genes and DNA. This sample lists 300,000 to 400,000 distinct CDR3 sequences; about 17% were detected once. Around 43% of the sample is in the top ten clones. The sample's treatment or condition, from its label and the paper: allogeneic hematopoietic cell transplantation with graft depleted of TCRalphabeta T cells and CD19 B cells.

The sequencing used PBMCs, mostly from graft donor cells, collected 360 days after TCRalphabeta/CD19-depleted stem cell transplant. The receptors come from a male patient aged 2-9 years who had a stem cell transplant for acute lymphoblastic leukemia, so the T cells may come from the graft donor.

This rearrangement joins TRBV5-1 to TRBJ2-7, with D possibly matching TRBD2 (5 bases). This CDR3 comprises 15 residues. V lost 0 bases to trimming and J lost 0 bases, with 10 bases between them. Germline loops: CDR1 SGHRS, CDR2 YFSETQ. The CDR3 DNA follows: TGCGCCAGCAGCTTGGTGCCGGGAAACTCCTACGAGCAGTACTTC. Encoded protein: CASSLVPGNSYEQYF.

As for this clonotype: This sequence may be a read error, since a much larger clone differs from it by one base. The rearrangement joins TRBV5-1 to TRBJ2-5; possibly TRBD1 or TRBD2 for D (5 bases each). The CDR3 totals 14 residues. Germline-derived CDR1 and CDR2 are SGHRS and YFSETQ. The CDR3 sequence: CATDVGPFQETRYF. The CDR3 DNA follows: TGCGCCACCGACGTGGGACCCTTTCAAGAGACCCGGTACTTC.

The chain recombines TRBV6-2 or TRBV6-3 with TRBJ2-7; D is unresolved. The CDR3 loop spans 15 amino acids. V lost 6 bases and J 2 bases, leaving 17 bases between the germline ends. CDR1 is MNHEY, CDR2 SVGEGT, per germline. The CDR3 sequence is CASSHLIEDPYEQYF. The CDR3 coding sequence is TGTGCCAGCAGCCACCTCATCGAAGATCCCTACGAGCAGTACTTC.

This clonotype came up many times. V is TRBV28 and J is TRBJ2-1, with TRBD2 matching over 7 bases. The CDR3 is made up of 16 amino acids. Per germline, CDR1 MDHEN and CDR2 SYDVKM. V lost 3 bases to trimming and J lost 6 bases; unmatched junction nucleotides: 11. The CDR3 nucleotides are TGTGCCAGCAGTTTCGAGACTAGCTCTTTCTTCAATGAGCAGTTCTTC. This codes for CASSFETSSFFNEQFF.

V is TRBV2 and J is TRBJ1-4; 7 bases fit TRBD1. The ends lost 6 bases at V and 4 bases at J; junction bases unmatched: 8. Germline V gene data show CDR1 as SNHLY and CDR2 as FYNNEI. CDR3 length equals 15 residues. The CDR3 loop is CASSPGQAINEKLFF. CDR3 sequence (DNA): TGTGCCAGCAGCCCTGGACAGGCGATTAATGAAAAACTGTTTTTT.

The chain uses TRBV10-2 and TRBJ2-7; D is possibly TRBD1 or TRBD2 (5 bases each). Germline-derived CDR1 and CDR2 are WSHSY and SAAADI. The CDR3 is 11 amino acids. Trimming cost V 8 bases and J 5 bases, with 10 bases left between them. CDR3 region: CASGTGHEQYF. DNA of the CDR3: TGCGCCAGCGGTACGGGACACGAGCAGTACTTC.

The chain couples TRBV3-1 to TRBJ1-2; D gene unclear. Trimming stripped 4 bases from V and 4 bases from J, with 16 bases between. This CDR3 contains 15 residues. Germline V gives CDR1 LGHDT, CDR2 YNNKEL (reference sequence). Here the CDR3 reads CASSREAHGSYGYTF. CDR3 in DNA: TGTGCCAGCAGCCGGGAGGCCCATGGGAGCTATGGCTACACCTTC.

The V call is TRBV4-1, the J call TRBJ2-5; D might be TRBD2 (6 bases). Germline CDR1 reads MGHRA; CDR2 reads YSYEKL. The ends were cut back, 1 base at V and 3 bases at J, with 9 bases in the middle. The CDR3 has 14 amino acids. CDR3 nucleotides: TGCGCCAGCAGCCAAGGCTCTAGCGAAGAGACCCAGTACTTC. The encoded protein is CASSQGSSEETQYF.

The rearrangement uses TRBV29-1 and TRBJ2-5; perhaps TRBD2 as D (5 bases). The CDR3 is 12 residues long. Between the trimmed V and J ends, which lost 5 bases and 0 bases, there was a span of 7 bases. Germline loops: CDR1 SQVTM, CDR2 ANQGSEA. The CDR3: CSVWRDQETQYF. In DNA form, the CDR3 reads TGCAGCGTTTGGCGGGACCAAGAGACCCAGTACTTC.

This clonotype was picked up many times. This chain joins TRBV6-2 or TRBV6-3 and TRBJ1-2; 8 bases are shared with TRBD1. V lost 5 bases, J lost 6 bases, and 5 bases stayed unmatched. Germline loops: CDR1 MNHEY, CDR2 SVGEGT. This CDR3 is built from 13 residues. The CDR3 nucleotides are TGTGCCAGCAGTCCGACAGGGGTCGATGGCTACACCTTC. Translating gives CASSPTGVDGYTF.

The sample holds a few counts of this clonotype. One end of the junction varies from germline; a read error may be responsible. The chain carries TRBV7-9 and TRBJ1-4; D may be TRBD1 (5 bases). The CDR3 length is 14 residues. Germline V gene lookup returns CDR1 SEHNR and CDR2 FQNEAQ (reference sequence). The CDR3 DNA reads as TGTTCCAGCAGCTTAGCAGGGAACAATGAAAAACTGTTTTTT. This encodes CSSSLAGNNEKLFF.

V is TRBV20-1 and J is TRBJ2-7; the match to TRBD2 covers 9 bases. Trimming cost V 0 bases and J 3 bases; bases outside gene matches: 12. Germline V gene sequence: CDR1 DFQATT, CDR2 SNEGSKA (reference sequence). CDR3 length: 17 residues. The CDR3 bases are TGCAGTGCTAGAGATCAGATCGGTGCGGGGGGGTACTACGAGCAGTACTTC. Translated, it gives CSARDQIGAGGYYEQYF.

This clonotype was counted a few times. The J gene is TRBJ2-7, the V gene TRBV21-1; no check of the table's D call, TRBD1, against the DNA was made. TRBV21-1 is tagged as a pseudogene. The CDR3 spans 16 residues. The chain's CDR3 is CASSKAAGSPFYEQYF. CDR3 nucleotide sequence: TGTGCCAGCAGCAAAGCCGCCGGGTCCCCTTTCTACGAGCAGTACTTC.

The rearrangement links TRBV5-6 to TRBJ1-3, with D possibly matching TRBD1 (5 bases). The V gene's germline CDR1 is SGHDT and CDR2 YYEEEE. The CDR3 runs to 15 residues. With 3 bases removed from V and 4 bases from J, the gap between germline ends came to 14 bases. CDR3 amino acids: CASSWGTGSGNTIYF. CDR3 in DNA: TGTGCCAGCAGCTGGGGGACGGGAAGCGGAAACACCATATATTTT.

In this sample, this clonotype turned up a few times. The chain joins TRBV5-1 to TRBJ1-2; tentatively, D is TRBD1 (5 bases). The germline V gene encodes CDR1 SGHRS and CDR2 YFSETQ. Trimming removed 0 bases from V and 2 bases from J, with 11 bases in between. This CDR3 is built from 15 residues. The chain's CDR3 is CASSLDGASNYGYTF. The CDR3 nucleotides read TGCGCCAGCAGCTTGGACGGGGCCTCCAACTATGGCTACACCTTC.